These 29 T cell receptor beta chains were all obtained from the same sample, sequenced in a study of cytomegalovirus exposure and HLA in healthy donors. PCR primers comprised 60 Vbeta and 13 Jbeta primers. Here immunoSEQ multiplex PCR was the method, and the copy in TCRdb shows in-frame clones only, minus some. The data contain about 120,000 clones, 65% to 85% of them seen just once; the ten biggest clones take up 2.5% to 3.5%. Source material: PBMCs. The receptors here all came from a woman aged 40 to 50 in good health and CMV-seropositive.

This clone has only a few counts. The J gene is TRBJ2-7, the V gene TRBV5-1; D call uncertain. The length of the CDR3 is 15 residues. The V end lost 4 bases, the J end lost 0 bases, and 14 bases lay between the germline ends. CDR1 is SGHRS and CDR2 is YFSETQ in the germline V gene. CDR3 sequence (DNA): TGCGCCAGCAGCCCTGCATTACCGGGCTCCTACGAGCAGTACTTC. Translation gives CASSPALPGSYEQYF.

The gene calls are TRBV12-1 and TRBJ1-2; the table's D call TRBD1 went unverified against the DNA. TRBV12-1 is a pseudogene. The CDR3 has 16 residues. CDR3 nucleotides: TGTGCCAGCAGCTCGGGGGGGGGACAGGGGGGATATGGCTACACCTTC. Amino acids: CASSSGGGQGGYGYTF.

The rearrangement uses TRBV5-1 and TRBJ1-1, with D possibly being TRBD1 (6 bases). Germline-derived CDR1 and CDR2 are SGHRS and YFSETQ. The CDR3 sequence is 13 residues long. V shed 6 bases and J shed 9 bases, with 18 bases lying between them. As DNA, the CDR3 is TGCGCCAGCATCTACGAAGGGACAACCCAAGCTTTCTTT. Translated, it gives CASIYEGTTQAFF.

This rearrangement joins TRBV2 to TRBJ2-2, with 10 bases identical to TRBD1. The CDR3 runs to 17 residues. Germline trimming cut 6 bases from V and 7 bases from J; bases unmatched to any gene: 14. CDR1 and CDR2 (germline): SNHLY, FYNNEI. The CDR3 spells CASREHTGTGEGGELFF. In DNA form, the CDR3 reads TGTGCCAGCAGGGAGCATACCGGGACAGGGGAAGGCGGGGAGCTGTTTTTT.

The V and J genes are TRBV29-1 and TRBJ2-5, with 7 bases lining up with TRBD1. The germline gives CDR1 SQVTM, CDR2 ANQGSEA. The CDR3 has 12 amino acids. The V and J ends lost 8 bases and 2 bases, in that order; junction bases with no gene match: 5. The DNA for the CDR3 is TGCAGCCTCCGGGACAGTCAAGAGACCCAGTACTTC. This codes for CSLRDSQETQYF. Full variable domain (missing parts from reference TRBV29-1 and TRBJ2-5): SAVISQKPSRDICQRGTSLTIQCQVDSQVTMMFWYRQQPGQSLTLIATANQGSEATYESGFVIDKFPISRPNLTFSTLTVSNMSPEDSSIYLCSLRDSQETQYFGPGTRLLVL.

V is TRBV2 and J is TRBJ1-6, with no clear D. CDR3 length: 12 residues. CDR1 and CDR2 from the germline V gene are SNHLY and FYNNEI. V gave up 8 bases and J gave up 10 bases, with 12 bases separating them. CDR3 DNA sequence: TGTGCCAGCCGACGGGATGAATCACCCCTCCACTTT. This encodes CASRRDESPLHF.

This clone was counted between two and nine times. The V gene is TRBV29-1, the J gene TRBJ1-1; D is possibly TRBD1 (6 bases). V lost 4 bases to trimming and J lost 3 bases, with 12 bases between them. Per germline, CDR1 SQVTM and CDR2 ANQGSEA. The CDR3 runs to 13 residues. The CDR3 loop reads CSVARGVDTEAFF. The CDR3 bases are TGCAGCGTTGCCAGGGGTGTAGACACTGAAGCTTTCTTT.

This clone is a singleton in its sample. The genes are TRBV30 and TRBJ2-7; tentatively, D is TRBD1 (5 bases). Trimming stripped 5 bases from V and 0 bases from J, with 11 bases between. The CDR3 is 13 amino acids. Germline lookup yields CDR1 GTSNPN and CDR2 SVGIG (reference sequence). CDR3 loop: CAWSTDSSYEQYF. Here the CDR3 DNA reads TGTGCCTGGTCGACAGATAGCTCCTACGAGCAGTACTTC.

This clone has just one count. V and J are TRBV7-3 and TRBJ2-2; 10 bases fit TRBD1. The length of the CDR3 is 16 residues. With 5 bases clipped from V and 6 bases from J, the junction kept 9 bases outside the gene matches. Germline V gene sequence: CDR1 SGHTA, CDR2 FQGTGA. This CDR3 is CASSPLTGGRSGELFF. CDR3 nucleotide sequence: TGTGCCAGCAGCCCCCTGACAGGGGGCCGGTCCGGGGAGCTGTTTTTT.

This chain connects TRBV30 to TRBJ1-4; D may be TRBD1 (6 bases). Germline values: CDR1 GTSNPN, CDR2 SVGIG (reference sequence). Trimming took 6 bases from V and 8 from J, leaving 16 bases between them. The CDR3 totals 13 residues. In nucleotides, the CDR3 is TGTGCCTGTCACCAGGGGATTAAAGAAAAACTGTTTTTT. It is translated as CACHQGIKEKLFF.

The V call is TRBV19, the J call TRBJ2-1, with 12 bases fitting TRBD2. Trimming at V came to 3 bases and at J to 7 bases, leaving 10 bases not matched to a gene. CDR3 length: 17 amino acids. CDR1 and CDR2 from the germline V gene are LNHDA and SQIVND (reference sequence). The CDR3 DNA reads as TGTGCCAGTAGTATGTTCCCTAGCGGGAGGGCCTGGAATGAGCAGTTCTTC. Its translation: CASSMFPSGRAWNEQFF.

The V call is TRBV4-2, the J call TRBJ2-6; TRBD1 matches 12 bases. Trimming cost V 0 bases and J 4 bases; bases outside gene matches: 10. The CDR3 consists of 20 residues. Germline V lookup: CDR1 LGHNA, CDR2 YNFKEQ. CDR3 nucleotide sequence: TGTGCCAGCAGCCAAGATATTCTAGGGACAGGGGGCAGGGGGGCCAACGTCCTGACTTTC. Its translation: CASSQDILGTGGRGANVLTF.

The V call is TRBV19, the J call TRBJ1-5; 8 bases match TRBD1. The CDR3 runs 14 residues. J was trimmed by 6 bases and V by 6 bases; bases with no gene match: 7. CDR1 and CDR2 from the germline V gene are LNHDA and SQIVND (reference sequence). CDR3 coding DNA: TGTGCCAGTAGCCCCGACAGGGGTGGTCAGCCCCAGCATTTT. Translated, it gives CASSPDRGGQPQHF.

The rearrangement joins TRBV14 to TRBJ2-5, with TRBD2 matching 7 bases. The ends lost 0 bases at V and 6 bases at J; junction bases unmatched: 7. CDR1 and CDR2 (germline): SGHDN, FVKESK. The CDR3 has 15 residues. The CDR3 reads CASSQDYGGSKTQYF. In nucleotides, the CDR3 is TGTGCCAGCAGCCAAGATTACGGGGGGTCAAAGACCCAGTACTTC.

The chain joins TRBV5-1 to TRBJ1-5; D call uncertain. V was cut by 0 bases and J by 4 bases, with 8 bases left in between. The V gene's germline CDR1 is SGHRS and CDR2 YFSETQ. This CDR3 comprises 14 residues. CDR3 amino acids: CASSLGEKNQPQHF. The DNA of the CDR3 is TGCGCCAGCAGCTTGGGGGAGAAAAATCAGCCCCAGCATTTT.

The chain couples TRBV7-2 to TRBJ2-7; 9 positions match TRBD2. J lost 2 bases, V lost 1 base, and 6 bases had no gene match. In germline, CDR1 is SGHTA, CDR2 FQGNSA. The CDR3 length is 16 residues. Here the CDR3 DNA reads TGTGCCAGCAGCTTAGGACGACTAGCGGAGGCCTACGAGCAGTACTTC. Translated, it gives CASSLGRLAEAYEQYF.

This chain uses TRBV6-1 with TRBJ1-2; D is unresolved. CDR3 length equals 14 residues. V lost 2 bases, J lost 8 bases, and 15 bases lay in between. Germline V gene data show CDR1 as MNHNS and CDR2 as SASEGT. As DNA, the CDR3 is TGTGCCAGCAGTGAACAAAGATCCCGTGGCGGCTACACCTTC. Translated: CASSEQRSRGGYTF.

This clone was detected once. The chain employs TRBV28 and TRBJ2-7, with 7 nucleotides matching TRBD1. The CDR3 covers 14 residues. The germline CDR1 and CDR2 sequences are MDHEN and SYDVKM. V was pared by 3 bases and J by 1 base, with 3 bases of the junction left unmatched. The DNA for the CDR3 is TGTGCCAGCAGTTTTGTGACAGGGTCCTACGAGCAGTACTTC. Its translation: CASSFVTGSYEQYF.

The chain is built from TRBV6-1 and TRBJ1-2, with D possibly being TRBD1 (5 bases). V was trimmed by 7 bases and J by 13 bases, leaving 22 bases between them. Germline V lookup: CDR1 MNHNS, CDR2 SASEGT. This CDR3 is 13 amino acids long. CDR3 nucleotides: TGTGCCAGCAATACTAGGGAGGGGACCGGGGTCACCTTC. Amino acid sequence: CASNTREGTGVTF.

This clone turned up a few times. The J gene is TRBJ1-2, the V gene TRBV19; 12 bases agree with TRBD1. The CDR3 is made up of 15 amino acids. Trimming cost V 5 bases and J 4 bases; bases outside gene matches: 5. Germline V gene data show CDR1 as LNHDA and CDR2 as SQIVND (reference sequence). The CDR3 region has the DNA TGTGCCAGTAGTCCTGGGACAGGGGGCGGCTATGGCTACACCTTC. Translating gives CASSPGTGGGYGYTF.

The chain combines TRBV2 with TRBJ2-7, with TRBD1 as a possible D gene (6 bases). Germline CDR1 is SNHLY and CDR2 is FYNNEI. The CDR3 sequence is 15 residues long. Trimming removed 2 bases from V and 3 bases from J, with 14 bases in between. Written as DNA, the CDR3 is TGTGCCAGCAGTGAATCAATAGGACAGAGCTACGAGCAGTACTTC. It translates to CASSESIGQSYEQYF.

The V gene is TRBV9, the J gene TRBJ2-3; D may be TRBD2 (5 bases). This CDR3 has 17 residues. From germline, CDR1 is SGDLS and CDR2 YYNGEE. Trimming removed 3 bases from V and 0 bases from J, with 17 bases in between. This CDR3 reads CASSEEAAAVSTDTQYF. The DNA for the CDR3 is TGTGCCAGCAGCGAAGAAGCGGCCGCCGTTAGCACAGATACGCAGTATTTT.

The CDR3: CASSLVGTSRNEQFF. In DNA form, the CDR3 reads TGCGCCAGCAGCTTGGTTGGGACTAGCCGAAATGAGCAGTTCTTC. The rearrangement joins TRBV5-1 to TRBJ2-1; TRBD2 agrees at 9 bases. CDR1 and CDR2 from the germline V gene are SGHRS and YFSETQ. With V trimmed by 0 bases and J by 7 bases, 5 bases remained unmatched. The CDR3 totals 15 residues.

This clone was observed a handful of times. The chain joins TRBV4-3 to TRBJ2-2, with 8 bases that match TRBD2. The CDR3 has 17 amino acids. Germline V gene sequence: CDR1 LGHNA, CDR2 YSLEER. Trimming removed 1 base from V and 5 bases from J; junction bases left unmatched: 9. The CDR3 nucleotides are TGCGCCAGCAGCCAAGGGATAAGCGGGGGAAAAACCGGGGAGCTGTTTTTT. This codes for CASSQGISGGKTGELFF.

The V and J genes are TRBV30 and TRBJ1-1; D remains unclear. The germline CDR1 and CDR2 sequences are GTSNPN and SVGIG (reference sequence). Trimming shortened V by 0 bases and J by 1 base, and 12 bases separated the two germline ends. The CDR3 is made up of 15 amino acids. For the CDR3, the DNA is TGTGCCTGGAGTGTATACAGTCTCGGGAACACTGAAGCTTTCTTT. It specifies CAWSVYSLGNTEAFF.

V usage is TRBV4-3 and J usage is TRBJ2-3; a possible D gene is TRBD2 (6 bases). The CDR3 runs 19 residues. V lost 0 bases to trimming and J lost 2 bases, with 21 bases between them. Germline V gives CDR1 LGHNA, CDR2 YSLEER. CDR3 sequence: CASSQDRSAGSFYTDTQYF. DNA of the CDR3: TGCGCCAGCAGCCAAGATCGGTCGGCGGGGAGCTTTTACACAGATACGCAGTATTTT.

V is TRBV15 and J is TRBJ2-1; TRBD2 agrees at 11 bases. Germline CDR1 LNHNV, CDR2 YYDKDF (reference sequence). The CDR3 is made up of 17 amino acids. Germline trimming cut 1 base from V and 6 bases from J; bases unmatched to any gene: 8. The CDR3: CATSRVLMTSGTNEQFF. In DNA form, the CDR3 reads TGTGCCACCAGCAGAGTTCTGATGACTAGCGGGACCAATGAGCAGTTCTTC.

V is TRBV5-4 and J is TRBJ1-4; the D gene is possibly TRBD1 (6 bases). From germline, CDR1 is SGHNT and CDR2 YYREEE (reference sequence). The CDR3 contains 14 residues. V lost 5 bases and J lost 8, with 16 bases in between. CDR3 sequence reads: CASSPDSNKEKLFF. The CDR3 coding sequence is TGTGCCAGCAGTCCGGACAGTAACAAAGAAAAACTGTTTTTT.

The chain carries TRBV28 and TRBJ2-3; 7 bases are a match to TRBD1. The germline V gene has CDR1 MDHEN and CDR2 SYDVKM. This CDR3 spans 14 amino acids. Trimming removed 6 bases from V and 2 bases from J; junction bases left unmatched: 5. CDR3 bases: TGTGCCAGCAGCCCGACAGGGATCACAGATACGCAGTATTTT. It specifies CASSPTGITDTQYF.